Included here is one T cell receptor (beta chain) sequence, with context. The data were obtained in a study of shared T cell receptors in the human thymus. Profiled with immunoSEQ multiplex PCR; TCRdb holds only in-frame clones, not every one. Of some 720,000 clones listed, more than 75% were seen once; the top ten hold about 0.01%. This CDR3 has 17 residues. Trimming removed 0 bases from V and 5 bases from J; junction bases left unmatched: 11. Germline CDR1 reads SGHKS; CDR2 reads YYEKEE (reference sequence). These data also formed part of another study, on human thymus T cells. In that study: Corrective surgery for congenital heart defects was being performed on the healthy Finnish infants who served as donors. Repertoires from thymus and blood appeared to show biased V and J gene usage. Highly overlapping thymic repertoires in unrelated individuals were reported by related research.

This TCR was sampled from a boy under three years old with a congenital heart defect. The chain couples TRBV5-5 to TRBJ2-7; TRBD2 matches 10 bases. Sequenced material: thymocytes. Written as DNA, the CDR3 is TGTGCCAGCAGCTTGGCGGAAGCGGGAGGGCCTTTAAACGAGCAGTACTTC. It encodes CASSLAEAGGPLNEQYF.